The entry that follows covers one TCR beta chain sequence. The CDR3 runs 16 residues. V was pared by 0 bases and J by 0 bases, with 11 bases between. In germline, CDR1 is GTSNPN, CDR2 SVGIG (reference sequence). The data originate from a study of blood T cell repertoires in COVID-19. The method was immunoSEQ multiplex PCR; TCRdb's version includes in-frame clones alone and lacks a portion of them. The top ten hold about 4.3% of the sample, which has 250,000 to 350,000 clones, 80% to 90% seen once. The chain couples TRBV30 to TRBJ1-4; D uncertain. The TCR sequence derives from a woman in her 30s who had recovered from COVID-19. The sequenced sample was PBMCs or T cells enriched from blood (not recorded which). CDR3 coding DNA: TGTGCCTGGAGTGTATCGGGATCAGCAACTAATGAAAAACTGTTTTTT. It translates to CAWSVSGSATNEKLFF.